This T cell receptor beta chain derives from a study of regulatory T cells in long-lasting Graves disease (dated by TCRdb to the early 2020s). About the full investigation: Persistent Graves' disease was defined as antithyroid drug treatment for over 5 years with persistently positive TSH receptor autoantibodies. Persistent Graves' disease patients were compared with newly diagnosed Graves' disease patients by peripheral blood TCR sequencing and RNA sequencing. The study took place in China and was registered as a clinical trial. A total of around 35 samples underwent TCR sequencing, from around 13 patients with persistent Graves' disease and around 20 patients with newly diagnosed Graves' disease. Antithyroid drugs had been taken for around 9.8 years on average by persistent Graves' disease patients in the clinical cohort. Overall study results and their limits: Persistent disease showed preferential use of TRBV28, TRBJ1-2 and TRBJ2-5, whereas newly diagnosed disease favored TRBV20-1 and TRBJ2-1. The authors acknowledged the small sample size as a limitation that may reduce accuracy. Persistent Graves' disease patients showed lower TCR Shannon entropy and fewer highly expanded clones than newly diagnosed patients, suggesting clonal expansion. Only peripheral blood was studied, because thyroid tissue, the primary lesion, was inaccessible. More public clonotypes were shared among persistent patients (under 3,000) than among newly diagnosed patients (966). Only the TCR beta chain was sequenced and analyzed.

Reading the label with the study, this specimen's time point is: persistent/refractory GD, antithyroid drugs over 5 years with positive TRAb. RNA was extracted from PBMCs in TRIzol for both TCR sequencing and RNA sequencing. The diagnosis of Graves' disease followed American Thyroid Association guidelines. Patients for the study were recruited at an endocrinology department in Xi'an, China. From each patient, about 9.7 milliliters of peripheral blood was collected into an EDTA anticoagulant tube. Ficoll Paque Plus density gradient separation was used to isolate PBMCs, and no further T cell sorting was performed. An Agilent 2100 Bioanalyzer and agarose gel were used to assess RNA quality, and a NanoDrop 2000 was used to measure RNA concentration. This clonotype was seen only a few times. Its antigen remains undetermined. It has no much larger one-base neighbor in the sample; base qualities were not kept.

Library generation was performed with multiplex PCR. Sequencing was performed on an Illumina HiSeq 4000. TCR beta libraries were built with iRepertoire HTBI primers and Arm-PCR amplification of CDR3 regions. PCR products were gel purified before sequencing. As for how the authors treated the data: A total of roughly 65 TRBV and under 15 TRBJ segments were identified across samples and were used for gene usage analysis of CDR3 amino acid clonotypes. COPE and FqMerger were used to merge the filtered high-quality paired reads into contigs. BLAST was used to align contigs to IMGT TRBV, TRBD and TRBJ reference genes, and CDR3 was defined according to IMGT. Highly expanded clones were defined as clonotypes with a frequency above 0.1%. Repertoire diversity was measured by Shannon entropy, and V-J evenness by the Gini coefficient. Clonotypes shared by more than one individual were considered public. Using fastp trimming at Q25 and MiXCR clonotype assembly, TCRdb reanalyzed the public sequencing data and kept in-frame beta chains. CDR3 protein duplicates are merged, each entry listing the most common genes and DNA. None of the V and J calls come from the authors' own analysis; TCRdb made them. The sample table shows about 400,000 distinct CDR3 sequences, and around 21% are seen once. Roughly 20% of the sample comes from the top ten.

Measured from the cysteine to the phenylalanine, the CDR3 is 11 residues long. The entry retains the CDR3 DNA only, 33 bases that are in frame from base 1. From the germline V gene (reference sequence), CDR1 is DFQATT and CDR2 is SNEGSKA. Trimming costs V 1 base and J 7 bases, and their ends lie 7 bases apart. This TCR was recovered from a female donor with Graves disease. The sequencing used peripheral blood mononuclear cells (PBMCs), collected when the disease was refractory, from a patient treated with antithyroid drugs. The chain links TRBV20-1 with TRBJ1-1, with no reliable assignment of the D segment. The CDR3 protein: CSARVDREAFF. The DNA sequence reads TGCAGTGCTAGAGTAGATCGTGAAGCTTTCTTT.